The next 14 T cell receptor beta chains were all read from a single sample in a study of CD8 T cells in Susac syndrome. RNA in amounts of roughly 0.5 to 1 ug was reverse transcribed with random hexamers. TCRdb used MiXCR to reprocess the immunoSEQ multiplex PCR reads, holding one entry per CDR3 protein. The table lists 180,000 or so distinct CDR3 sequences, around 94% of them singletons. Material: CD4+ T cells from PBMCs. These receptor sequences come from a human donor in good health.

V and J are TRBV27 and TRBJ1-4; D not resolved. V dropped 5 bases and J dropped 7 bases, with 17 bases sitting between them. CDR3 length: 15 amino acids. Germline assignment: CDR1 MNHEY and CDR2 SMNVEV (reference sequence). The chain's CDR3 is CASSPRSGWGEKLFF. The CDR3 DNA reads as TGTGCCAGCAGTCCCCGCTCCGGCTGGGGTGAAAAACTGTTTTTT.

The chain has TRBV9 and TRBJ1-1; D not certain. CDR3 length: 16 residues. CDR1 is SGDLS and CDR2 is YYNGEE in the germline V gene. V lost 2 bases to trimming and J lost 3 bases, with 17 bases between them. In DNA, the CDR3 is TGTGCCAGCAGCGTGGTCCCGTGGGGAGCTGACACTGAAGCTTTCTTT. Amino acids: CASSVVPWGADTEAFF.

The chain links TRBV4-2 to TRBJ2-7, with 11 nucleotides matching TRBD2. After removal of 1 base from V and 1 base from J, the junction contained 6 bases not matched to a gene. Germline assignment: CDR1 LGHNA and CDR2 YNFKEQ. The CDR3 has 17 residues. The CDR3, as DNA: TGTGCCAGCAGCCAAGCTCCCGGGACTAGCGGATCCTACGAGCAGTACTTC. Its protein is CASSQAPGTSGSYEQYF.

The sample holds one count of this clonotype. The chain links TRBV7-9 to TRBJ1-1; no definite D call. This CDR3 spans 14 amino acids. Trimming pared 2 bases from V and 3 bases from J, leaving 10 bases between. Germline V gene data show CDR1 as SEHNR and CDR2 as FQNEAQ (reference sequence). DNA for the CDR3: TGTGCCAGCAGCTTAAAGACCCTCCACACTGAAGCTTTCTTT. It is translated as CASSLKTLHTEAFF.

V is TRBV3-1 and J is TRBJ2-5; 7 bases are a match to TRBD2. The CDR3 totals 15 residues. Germline trimming cut 4 bases from V and 8 bases from J; bases unmatched to any gene: 13. Germline loops: CDR1 LGHDT, CDR2 YNNKEL (reference sequence). CDR3 region: CASSPGYGGFGTQYF. Written as DNA, the CDR3 is TGTGCCAGCAGCCCTGGATACGGGGGGTTCGGAACCCAGTACTTC.

This chain joins TRBV29-1 and TRBJ2-1; no clear D. Germline V gene data show CDR1 as SQVTM and CDR2 as ANQGSEA. The V end was cut by 4 bases, the J end by 7 bases, with 5 bases between. The CDR3 contains 10 residues. CDR3 protein: CSVAGNEQFF. In DNA, the CDR3 is TGCAGCGTTGCTGGGAATGAGCAGTTCTTC.

This clonotype was seen once. V gene TRBV20-1 combines with J gene TRBJ1-4; 9 positions match TRBD1. CDR1 is DFQATT and CDR2 is SNEGSKA in the germline V gene (reference sequence). The CDR3 contains 16 residues. V shed 5 bases and J 7 bases; nucleotides not matched to a gene: 14. The chain's CDR3 is CSAQGTGQGRVEKLFF. The CDR3 DNA reads as TGCAGTGCTCAAGGGACAGGGCAAGGAAGAGTTGAAAAACTGTTTTTT.

The V gene is TRBV27, the J gene TRBJ1-1; 10 bases are a match to TRBD1. This CDR3 has 15 residues. Germline CDR1 reads MNHEY; CDR2 reads SMNVEV (reference sequence). V was pared by 3 bases and J by 5 bases, with 6 bases of the junction left unmatched. This CDR3 reads CASSLARTGGTEAFF. CDR3 DNA: TGTGCCAGCAGTTTGGCCCGGACAGGGGGAACTGAAGCTTTCTTT.

The CDR3, as DNA: TGTGCCTGGAGCCGGACAGGGACACTGGCCACCAAGCAGTTCTTC. The encoded protein is CAWSRTGTLATKQFF. V and J are TRBV30 and TRBJ2-1; 8 bases match TRBD1. The CDR3 is 15 amino acids. The germline V gene has CDR1 GTSNPN and CDR2 SVGIG (reference sequence). With V trimmed by 3 bases and J by 11 bases, 15 bases remained unmatched.

J is TRBJ1-1 and V is TRBV12-3 or TRBV12-4, with a weak D call TRBD1 (5 bases). V was clipped by 5 bases and J by 11 bases, with 18 bases between them. CDR3 length: 13 residues. This chain's CDR3 is CASSGGPRGEAFF. As DNA, the CDR3 is TGTGCCAGCAGTGGGGGTCCTCGGGGTGAGGCTTTCTTT.

This chain links TRBV20-1 with TRBJ1-2; D remains ambiguous. V was clipped by 3 bases and J by 1 base, with 9 bases between them. Germline CDR1 DFQATT, CDR2 SNEGSKA (reference sequence). CDR3 size: 13 residues. CDR3 sequence: CSASMSSNYGYTF. The CDR3, as DNA: TGCAGTGCTAGTATGTCAAGTAACTATGGCTACACCTTC.

V gene TRBV20-1 combines with J gene TRBJ1-5, with no clear D. This CDR3 comprises 13 residues. Per germline, CDR1 DFQATT and CDR2 SNEGSKA (reference sequence). V was clipped by 5 bases and J by 5 bases, with 13 bases between them. The CDR3 DNA follows: TGCAGTGCTCCAATGGGTGGGGATCAGCCCCAGCATTTT. Protein sequence: CSAPMGGDQPQHF.

This clonotype occurred once. The J gene is TRBJ1-1, the V gene TRBV4-3; perhaps TRBD1 as D (6 bases). CDR1 and CDR2 from the germline V gene are LGHNA and YSLEER. The CDR3 is made up of 14 amino acids. Trimming took off 0 bases at V and 1 base at J, with 6 bases between the two ends. The CDR3 protein is CASSQDRGNTEAFF. Here the CDR3 DNA reads TGCGCCAGCAGCCAAGACAGGGGGAACACTGAAGCTTTCTTT.

The chain couples TRBV7-2 to TRBJ2-5; D perhaps matches TRBD2 (5 bases). The CDR3 has 14 residues. Trimming cost V 4 bases and J 5 bases, with 14 bases left between them. Germline CDR1 is SGHTA and CDR2 is FQGNSA. CDR3 DNA sequence: TGTGCCAGCAGCTCCGGCCCCGGCGGGGAGACCCAGTACTTC. It is translated as CASSSGPGGETQYF.